The 32 T cell receptor beta chains reported below all come from one sample, sequenced in a study of blood T cell repertoires in COVID-19 (TCRdb year 2020). The library came from the immunoSEQ multiplex PCR assay. TCRdb stores this immuneACCESS table with in-frame sequences only. Part of the clones is absent; in the studies checked, under half of the shortfall reflects unresolved V genes, and no reason is known for the rest. The sample contains roughly 220,000 clones, about 80% of them found a single time. Around 2% of the sample comes from the top ten. The material sequenced was peripheral blood. Receptor source: an older woman with acute or convalescent COVID-19.

The chain links TRBV7-8 to TRBJ1-6; 10 nucleotides match TRBD1. The V segment lost 5 bases and the J segment 15 bases; nucleotides outside the gene matches: 10. Per the germline V gene, CDR1 is SGHVS and CDR2 is FQNEAQ. This CDR3 spans 14 amino acids. CDR3 sequence reads: CASSQHRTGGILHF. For the CDR3, the DNA is TGTGCCAGCAGCCAACACCGGACAGGGGGAATCCTCCACTTT.

The J gene is TRBJ2-3, the V gene TRBV29-1, with D tentatively TRBD1 (5 bases). The CDR3 runs to 16 residues. The ends were cut back, 6 bases at V and 1 base at J, with 20 bases in the middle. CDR1 and CDR2 from the germline V gene are SQVTM and ANQGSEA. The CDR3 DNA is TGCAGCGTGAAGGGAACCGTAGGGGCTGGCACAGATACGCAGTATTTT. Translation gives CSVKGTVGAGTDTQYF.

The chain employs TRBV5-1 and TRBJ2-7, with 9 bases fitting TRBD2. V shed 4 bases, J shed 7 bases, and the junction held 12 bases outside the gene matches. Germline V gene data show CDR1 as SGHRS and CDR2 as YFSETQ. The CDR3 spans 15 residues. The DNA of the CDR3 is TGCGCCAGCAGCCCTCTCGCGGGGGGGGCCCAAGAGCAGTACTTC. It codes for CASSPLAGGAQEQYF.

The chain has TRBV2 and TRBJ2-7, with unresolved D. The CDR3 has 14 residues. V lost 3 bases and J lost 1, with 10 bases in between. Germline CDR1 is SNHLY and CDR2 is FYNNEI. The CDR3 loop reads CASSDLAASYEQYF. The DNA of the CDR3 is TGTGCCAGCAGTGATCTGGCGGCTTCCTACGAGCAGTACTTC.

The CDR3 bases are TGCGCCAGCAGCTTGTCTAGCGGGGGGGTATACGAGCAGTACTTC. Amino acid sequence: CASSLSSGGVYEQYF. J is TRBJ2-7 and V is TRBV5-1; 12 bases agree with TRBD2. CDR1 and CDR2 from the germline V gene are SGHRS and YFSETQ. CDR3 size: 15 residues. Trimming at V came to 1 base and at J to 4 bases, leaving 3 bases not matched to a gene.

The rearrangement uses TRBV3-1 (or the pseudogene TRBV3-2) and TRBJ1-6; no clear D. Germline CDR1 and CDR2: LGHDT and YNNKEL (reference sequence). The CDR3 is 12 amino acids. The V and J ends lost 0 bases and 9 bases respectively, with 3 bases between them. CDR3 sequence reads: CASSQEASPLHF. The CDR3, as DNA: TGTGCCAGCAGCCAAGAGGCTTCACCCCTCCACTTT.

The rearrangement uses TRBV12-3 or TRBV12-4 and TRBJ1-1; 9 bases line up with TRBD1. Trimming at V came to 5 bases and at J to 11 bases, leaving 3 bases not matched to a gene. The CDR3 has 11 residues. The CDR3 coding sequence is TGTGCCAGCAGTGGACAGGGGAGGGCTTTCTTT. It translates to CASSGQGRAFF.

This clone was counted a single time. The chain uses TRBV3-1 (or the pseudogene TRBV3-2) and TRBJ1-2; TRBD1 is a possible D gene (5 bases). This CDR3 is built from 16 residues. V was shortened by 1 base and J by 2 bases, with 14 bases between the two germline ends. Per germline, CDR1 LGHDT and CDR2 YNNKEL (reference sequence). The CDR3 sequence: CASSQGAGIKNYGYTF. CDR3 DNA: TGTGCCAGCAGCCAAGGGGCAGGGATTAAAAACTATGGCTACACCTTC.

This clone was observed a single time. The gene calls are TRBV28 and TRBJ2-5; D is unresolved. The CDR3 spans 14 residues. V was cut by 4 bases and J by 3 bases, with 12 bases left in between. CDR1 and CDR2 (germline): MDHEN, SYDVKM. The CDR3 sequence is CASSSPGGEETQYF. CDR3 DNA sequence: TGTGCCAGCAGTTCCCCGGGTGGAGAAGAGACCCAGTACTTC.

The V and J genes are TRBV7-9 and TRBJ1-2; tentative D call: TRBD1 (5 bases). The germline V gene encodes CDR1 SEHNR and CDR2 FQNEAQ (reference sequence). The germline V and J ends were trimmed by 1 base and 7 bases, with 13 bases remaining between them. CDR3 length: 14 residues. The CDR3 region has the DNA TGTGCCAGCAGCTTAGAGCTCTTCGGGGGTGGCTACACCTTC. Amino acids: CASSLELFGGGYTF.

The V and J genes are TRBV28 and TRBJ2-5; 12 bases map to TRBD1. Germline CDR1 reads MDHEN; CDR2 reads SYDVKM. This CDR3 has 14 amino acids. The trim removed 6 bases at V and 5 bases at J, leaving 4 bases unmatched. CDR3 sequence: CASRGQGARETQYF. The CDR3 coding sequence is TGTGCCAGCAGGGGACAGGGGGCGCGGGAGACCCAGTACTTC.

This chain uses TRBV5-1 with TRBJ2-5; TRBD2 matches at 8 bases. The CDR3 runs to 16 residues. Germline lookup yields CDR1 SGHRS and CDR2 YFSETQ. After removal of 4 bases from V and 4 bases from J, the junction contained 12 bases not matched to a gene. The CDR3: CASSLGLAQPVETQYF. In DNA, the CDR3 is TGCGCCAGCAGCCTCGGACTAGCCCAACCGGTAGAGACCCAGTACTTC.

J is TRBJ1-2 and V is TRBV7-6, with 9 bases lining up with TRBD1. V lost 2 bases and J lost 4; bases outside the gene matches: 8. This CDR3 comprises 16 residues. Per the germline V gene, CDR1 is SGHVS and CDR2 is FNYEAQ. The CDR3 reads CASSLFAWGQGYGYTF. CDR3 DNA sequence: TGTGCCAGCAGCTTATTCGCTTGGGGACAGGGCTATGGCTACACCTTC.

The count of this clone is one. CDR3 protein: CASSQETATKADTQYF. The CDR3 DNA is TGTGCCAGCAGCCAAGAAACAGCGACTAAGGCAGATACGCAGTATTTT. The J gene is TRBJ2-3, the V gene TRBV14, with D tentatively TRBD2 (5 bases). The CDR3 has 16 residues. Germline V lookup: CDR1 SGHDN, CDR2 FVKESK. The V and J ends lost 0 bases and 4 bases respectively, with 14 bases between them.

The gene calls are TRBV5-4 and TRBJ2-1; 10 bases agree with TRBD2. The CDR3 spans 16 residues. V trimming: 3 bases; J trimming: 7 bases; junction bases outside the gene matches: 10. Germline-derived CDR1 and CDR2 are SGHNT and YYREEE (reference sequence). The CDR3 spells CASSSAGGPITNEQFF. CDR3 DNA sequence: TGTGCCAGCAGCTCAGCGGGGGGGCCAATCACGAATGAGCAGTTCTTC.

CDR3 loop: CASSFQGWGTNEKLFF. The CDR3, as DNA: TGTGCCAGCAGTTTTCAGGGTTGGGGCACTAATGAAAAACTGTTTTTT. This chain links TRBV2 with TRBJ1-4; a weak D match, TRBD1 (5 bases). This CDR3 spans 16 amino acids. CDR1 is SNHLY, CDR2 FYNNEI, per germline. Trimming removed 5 bases at V and 2 bases at J, with 15 bases between.

A single count supports this clone. The CDR3 region is CASSVGPEDSPLHF. The CDR3 nucleotides are TGTGCCAGCAGCGTAGGGCCAGAAGATTCACCCCTCCACTTT. J is TRBJ1-6 and V is TRBV9; D ambiguous. Germline V gene lookup returns CDR1 SGDLS and CDR2 YYNGEE. The CDR3 contains 14 residues. Trimming took 0 bases from V and 8 from J, leaving 9 bases between them.

The V call is TRBV9, the J call TRBJ2-7; perhaps TRBD2 as D (6 bases). Deletions cut 0 bases from V and 0 bases from J, with 19 bases between. Germline V gene sequence: CDR1 SGDLS, CDR2 YYNGEE. The CDR3 runs to 18 residues. DNA of the CDR3: TGTGCCAGCAGCGTAGAGGCGGCGAGTAGCGGTGCCTCCTACGAGCAGTACTTC. Amino acid sequence: CASSVEAASSGASYEQYF.

This chain uses TRBV7-2 with TRBJ1-1; tentatively, D is TRBD1 (5 bases). CDR1 is SGHTA, CDR2 FQGNSA, per germline. The CDR3 is 16 amino acids. The V gene lost 1 base and the J gene lost 3 bases, with 15 bases spanning the gap. CDR3 region: CASSLVGGRMYTEAFF. DNA of the CDR3: TGTGCCAGCAGCTTAGTGGGGGGACGCATGTACACTGAAGCTTTCTTT. The full variable domain, its missing parts supplied by reference TRBV7-2 and TRBJ1-1, is GAGVSQSPSNKVTEKGKDVELRCDPISGHTALYWYRQSLGQGLEFLIYFQGNSAPDKSGLPSDRFSAERTGGSVSTLTIQRTQQEDSAVYLCASSLVGGRMYTEAFFGQGTRLTVV.

The chain joins TRBV2 to TRBJ2-7, with a possible D match to TRBD1 (5 bases). This CDR3 spans 13 amino acids. In germline, CDR1 is SNHLY, CDR2 FYNNEI. Trimming cost V 6 bases and J 4 bases, with 13 bases left between them. The CDR3, as DNA: TGTGCCAGCAGGGGCAGGGATGGTTACGAGCAGTACTTC. Translating gives CASRGRDGYEQYF.

The V gene is TRBV1, the J gene TRBJ2-7; TRBD2, the D gene given by the table, was not confirmed from the DNA. TRBV1 has pseudogene status. CDR3 length equals 15 residues. CDR3 coding DNA: TGCACCAGCAGCCAAGGCCGGACCAACCTAAGGGAGCAGTGCTTC. Its translation: CTSSQGRTNLREQCF.

A few counts support this clone. V usage is TRBV2 and J usage is TRBJ1-2, with 7 bases identical to TRBD1. Germline V lookup: CDR1 SNHLY, CDR2 FYNNEI. CDR3 length: 15 residues. The V and J ends lost 2 bases and 5 bases, in that order; junction bases with no gene match: 8. CDR3 bases: TGTGCCAGCAGTGAATCGACGGGACAGCTTTATGGCTACACCTTC. Translation: CASSESTGQLYGYTF.

The chain recombines TRBV25-1 with TRBJ2-2; D is possibly TRBD2 (7 bases). The germline V and J ends were trimmed by 0 bases and 5 bases, with 10 bases remaining between them. There are 15 residues in the CDR3. Germline V gene sequence: CDR1 MGHDK, CDR2 SYGVNS. The CDR3 is CASSEYGGATGELFF. The CDR3 region has the DNA TGTGCCAGCAGTGAATATGGGGGGGCGACCGGGGAGCTGTTTTTT.

The V call is TRBV7-2, the J call TRBJ2-1; D perhaps matches TRBD2 (6 bases). The length of the CDR3 is 13 residues. Per germline, CDR1 SGHTA and CDR2 FQGNSA. Trimming left V 7 bases short and J 12 bases short, with 19 bases between. The CDR3 nucleotides read TGTGCCAGCACCGGAGCGCACCCGGGGGTGCAGTTCTTC. This encodes CASTGAHPGVQFF.

V gene TRBV28 combines with J gene TRBJ1-3; TRBD1 agrees at 7 bases. The CDR3 extends over 18 amino acids. The junction had 9 bases not matched to a gene; V was cut back by 1 base and J by 0 bases. Germline values: CDR1 MDHEN, CDR2 SYDVKM. The CDR3 loop is CASSLFLRTGFSGNTIYF. CDR3 DNA: TGTGCCAGCAGTTTATTCCTCCGGACAGGCTTCTCTGGAAACACCATATATTTT.

The rearrangement uses TRBV13 and TRBJ1-1, with 8 bases that match TRBD1. Per the germline V gene, CDR1 is PRHDT and CDR2 is FYEKMQ (reference sequence). Germline trimming cut 7 bases from V and 5 bases from J; bases unmatched to any gene: 15. The CDR3 sequence is 16 residues long. This CDR3 reads CASNLFRTGTGTEAFF. The CDR3 DNA is TGTGCCAGCAACTTGTTTAGGACAGGGACGGGAACTGAAGCTTTCTTT.

V is TRBV11-2 and J is TRBJ2-7; a possible D gene is TRBD2 (5 bases). V lost 6 bases and J 3 bases, leaving 18 bases between the germline ends. The CDR3 is made up of 15 amino acids. Germline V gene data show CDR1 as SGHAT and CDR2 as FQNNGV. The CDR3 DNA reads as TGTGCCAGCAGACTGTCGGGATTTCGCTTCTACGAGCAGTACTTC. Translating gives CASRLSGFRFYEQYF.

The chain joins TRBV19 to TRBJ1-2; TRBD1 aligns across 8 bases. This CDR3 spans 17 amino acids. CDR1 and CDR2 from the germline V gene are LNHDA and SQIVND (reference sequence). The V gene end was trimmed by 4 bases and the J gene end by 4 bases; junction bases not matched to a gene: 14. The CDR3 nucleotides are TGTGCCAGTAGTACACCAGGCCATACAGGGGGTATCTATGGCTACACCTTC. As protein: CASSTPGHTGGIYGYTF.

The chain has TRBV30 and TRBJ2-3, with D perhaps TRBD1 (8 bases). CDR1 and CDR2 (germline): GTSNPN, SVGIG (reference sequence). This CDR3 has 13 amino acids. Trimming stripped 6 bases from V and 3 bases from J, with 13 bases between. In DNA, the CDR3 is TGTGCCTGCCACAGGGGGGGAACAGATACGCAGTATTTT. Translation: CACHRGGTDTQYF.

The gene calls are TRBV30 and TRBJ2-1; 9 bases match TRBD2. CDR1 is GTSNPN, CDR2 SVGIG, per germline (reference sequence). Losses at the gene ends were 3 bases for V and 8 bases for J; bases not matched to a gene: 5. This CDR3 has 13 amino acids. This chain's CDR3 is CAWSPSGVHEQFF. DNA of the CDR3: TGTGCCTGGAGCCCTAGCGGGGTACATGAGCAGTTCTTC. Full variable domain (missing parts from reference TRBV30 and TRBJ2-1): SQTIHQWPATLVQPVGSPLSLECTVEGTSNPNLYWYRQAAGRGLQLLFYSVGIGQISSEVPQNLSASRPQDRQFILSSKKLLLSDSGFYLCAWSPSGVHEQFFGPGTRLTVL.

The V gene is TRBV29-1, the J gene TRBJ2-7; D possibly corresponds to TRBD1 (6 bases). Per germline, CDR1 SQVTM and CDR2 ANQGSEA. Trimming cost V 6 bases and J 3 bases, with 12 bases left between them. CDR3 length equals 12 residues. The CDR3 reads CSVATGLYEQYF. CDR3 coding DNA: TGCAGCGTCGCCACAGGGCTCTACGAGCAGTACTTC.

The chain is built from TRBV2 and TRBJ1-2, with a weak D call TRBD1 (6 bases). Germline-derived CDR1 and CDR2 are SNHLY and FYNNEI. V was cut by 8 bases and J by 1 base, with 11 bases left in between. The CDR3 totals 13 residues. The CDR3 sequence: CASLGQINYGYTF. CDR3 in DNA: TGTGCCAGCCTAGGACAGATTAACTATGGCTACACCTTC.